The entry that follows covers one T cell receptor (beta chain) sequence. Its antigen is as yet unknown. The data are from a study of EBV T-cell therapy then PD-1 blockade in nasopharyngeal carcinoma. Sequenced by immunoSEQ multiplex PCR; TCRdb stores in-frame clones only, minus some. Of 20,000 or so clones listed, 82% are singletons. The treatment here: AdE1-LMPpoly-expanded autologous EBV-specific T-cell therapy followed by anti-PD-1 nivolumab. Germline V gene data show CDR1 as SGHTA and CDR2 as FQGNSA. Trimming took 2 bases from V and 4 from J, leaving 12 bases between them. CDR3 length equals 15 residues.

This TCR was recovered from a man aged 35 to 55 with nasopharyngeal carcinoma. The sample consisted of CD8+ T cells from blood, taken at day -245 from a patient whose treatment included autologous EBV-specific T cells and nivolumab. The chain links TRBV7-2 to TRBJ1-3; D uncertain. The CDR3 protein is CASSLFSVAGNTIYF. DNA of the CDR3: TGTGCCAGCAGCTTATTCTCGGTAGCAGGAAACACCATATATTTT. Based on the CDR3 plus reference TRBV7-2 and TRBJ1-3, the full variable domain is GAGVSQSPSNKVTEKGKDVELRCDPISGHTALYWYRQSLGQGLEFLIYFQGNSAPDKSGLPSDRFSAERTGGSVSTLTIQRTQQEDSAVYLCASSLFSVAGNTIYFGEGSWLTVV.